The sequence of this TCR beta chain was determined in a study of cytomegalovirus exposure and HLA in healthy donors. PCR employed 60 Vbeta and 13 Jbeta primers. Clones were sequenced by immunoSEQ multiplex PCR, and TCRdb holds only the in-frame ones, with some missing. The table lists around 110,000 clones, 70% to 80% of them singletons. Study-wide results and caveats: HLA-A and HLA-B allele assignments for most subjects were reportedly predicted accurately using TCR beta sequences. It was taken for granted in presence/absence analyses that sequencing depth across donors was roughly uniform.

As regards this clone: Antigen unknown.

The CDR3 runs 15 residues. V was clipped by 1 base and J by 4 bases; unmatched bases: 5. The germline CDR1 and CDR2 sequences are SGHDN and FVKESK. The source is a boy younger than 18 in good health and CMV-seronegative. This chain connects TRBV14 to TRBJ2-7, with 9 positions matching TRBD1. The sample taken for sequencing was PBMCs. CDR3 nucleotide sequence: TGTGCCAGCAGCCAAGCCGGGACAGGGCTGTACGAGCAGTACTTC. It codes for CASSQAGTGLYEQYF. Full variable domain (missing parts from reference TRBV14 and TRBJ2-7): EAGVTQFPSHSVIEKGQTVTLRCDPISGHDNLYWYRRVMGKEIKFLLHFVKESKQDESGMPNNRFLAERTGGTYSTLKVQPAELEDSGVYFCASSQAGTGLYEQYFGPGTRLTVT.